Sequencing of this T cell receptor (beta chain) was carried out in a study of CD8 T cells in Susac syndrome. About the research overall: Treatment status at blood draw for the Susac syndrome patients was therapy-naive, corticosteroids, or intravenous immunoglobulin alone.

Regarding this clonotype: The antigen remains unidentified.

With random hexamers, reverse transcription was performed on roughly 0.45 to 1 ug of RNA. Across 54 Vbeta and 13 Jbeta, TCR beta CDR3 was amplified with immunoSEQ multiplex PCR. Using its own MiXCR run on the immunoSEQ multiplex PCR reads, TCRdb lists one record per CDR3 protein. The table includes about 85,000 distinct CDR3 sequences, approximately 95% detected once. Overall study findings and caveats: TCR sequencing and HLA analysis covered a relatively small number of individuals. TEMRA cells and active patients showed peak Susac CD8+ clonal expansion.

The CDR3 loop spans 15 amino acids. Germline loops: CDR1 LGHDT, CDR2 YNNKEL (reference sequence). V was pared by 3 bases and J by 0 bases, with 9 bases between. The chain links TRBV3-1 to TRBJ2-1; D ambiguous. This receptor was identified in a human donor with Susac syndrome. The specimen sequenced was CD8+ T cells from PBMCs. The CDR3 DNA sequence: TGTGCCAGCAGCCAGGACCAAAGCTCCTACAATGAGCAGTTCTTC. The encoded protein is CASSQDQSSYNEQFF.